Listed below are T cell receptor beta chains from one sample, sequenced in a study of blood T cell repertoires in COVID-19. Clones were sequenced by immunoSEQ multiplex PCR, and TCRdb holds only the in-frame ones, with some missing. The sample lists tens of thousands of clones, roughly 87% occurring once. Specimen: peripheral blood. The receptor set was obtained from a human donor in a cohort sampled during active COVID-19. Each CDR3 is given with its conserved first and last residue. Fields, in order: J gene, clone size, V gene, D gene, CDR3 DNA, CDR3 protein. D genes are given only for firm matches. Size is omitted from some rows. Given values are once, few, many or a class for expanded clones.

J: TRBJ2-5; size: NA; V: TRBV19; D: TRBD2; DNA: TGTGCCAGTAGTATCCTAGCGGGAGGTTCAGGAGAGACCCAGTACTTC; CDR3: CASSILAGGSGETQYF
J: TRBJ1-4; size: NA; V: TRBV12-3/TRBV12-4; D: TRBD1; DNA: TGTGCCAGCAGTGGGACAGTTGAAAAACTGTTTTTT; CDR3: CASSGTVEKLFF
J: TRBJ1-3; size: NA; V: TRBV30; D: TRBD1; DNA: TGTGCCTGGACACACGACAGGGCTGGAAACACCATATATTTT; CDR3: CAWTHDRAGNTIYF
J: TRBJ2-1; size: NA; V: TRBV11-2; D: TRBD2; DNA: TGTGCCAGCAGCTTAGTTAGCGGGGGGGCGGCCAATGAGCAGTTCTTC; CDR3: CASSLVSGGAANEQFF
J: TRBJ2-5; size: NA; V: TRBV5-1; D: TRBD1; DNA: TGCGCCAGCAGCCCGGGACAGTATGAAGAGACCCAGTACTTC; CDR3: CASSPGQYEETQYF
J: TRBJ2-5; size: NA; V: TRBV6-2/TRBV6-3; D: TRBD2; DNA: TGTGCCAGCAGTTACGCGGGAGTCCGTCTCGAGACCCAGTACTTC; CDR3: CASSYAGVRLETQYF
J: TRBJ2-4; size: NA; V: TRBV5-8; D: TRBD2; DNA: TGTGCCAGCAGCCCCCTTGGCAGCGGGAGGGCCAAAAACATTCAGTACTTC; CDR3: CASSPLGSGRAKNIQYF
J: TRBJ1-2; size: NA; V: TRBV7-3; D: NA; DNA: TGTGCCAGCAGCTTATCTGGGCAGACCGCCTACTATGGCTACACCTTC; CDR3: CASSLSGQTAYYGYTF
J: TRBJ1-1; size: NA; V: TRBV3-1/TRBV3-2; D: NA; DNA: TGTGCCAGCAGCCAAGCTAGAGGGGGTCGAGGCTCCACTGAAGCTTTCTTT; CDR3: CASSQARGGRGSTEAFF
J: TRBJ2-3; size: NA; V: TRBV10-2; D: NA; DNA: TGCGCCAGCAGTAATTCTCTTCGTGCAGATACGCAGTATTTT; CDR3: CASSNSLRADTQYF
J: TRBJ2-5; size: NA; V: TRBV2; D: NA; DNA: TGTGCCAGCAGTGAAGGTCGACTCCAAGAGACCCAGTACTTC; CDR3: CASSEGRLQETQYF
J: TRBJ2-1; size: NA; V: TRBV9; D: TRBD2; DNA: TGTGCCAGCAGCGTAGGCTACCTAGCGGGTCTCTACAATGAGCAGTTCTTC; CDR3: CASSVGYLAGLYNEQFF
J: TRBJ2-5; size: NA; V: TRBV15; D: NA; DNA: TGTGCCACCAGCCCCCTCGGGGGAGGCGGGACGAAGAAGACCCAGTACTTC; CDR3: CATSPLGGGGTKKTQYF
J: TRBJ2-1; size: NA; V: TRBV7-3; D: NA; DNA: TGTGCCAGCAGCTCCGGGTTCTACAATGAGCAGTTCTTC; CDR3: CASSSGFYNEQFF
J: TRBJ2-1; size: NA; V: TRBV5-1; D: NA; DNA: TGCGCCAGCAGCTTGGTTGCGGGTTCTGATGAGCAGTTCTTC; CDR3: CASSLVAGSDEQFF
J: TRBJ1-1; size: NA; V: TRBV7-8; D: NA; DNA: TGTGCCAGCAGCTTAGTGGGCCCCACTGAAGCTTTCTTT; CDR3: CASSLVGPTEAFF
J: TRBJ1-1; size: NA; V: TRBV14; D: NA; DNA: TGTGCCAGCAGCCAAGGCCCGGACATGAACACTGAAGCTTTCTTT; CDR3: CASSQGPDMNTEAFF
J: TRBJ2-3; size: NA; V: TRBV29-1; D: TRBD1; DNA: TGCAGCGTTGCAAACAGGGGGCGCTTGACCACAGATACGCAGTATTTT; CDR3: CSVANRGRLTTDTQYF
J: TRBJ1-3; size: NA; V: TRBV4-1; D: NA; DNA: TGCGCCAGCAGCCAAGTAGGTAGCTACTCTGGAAACACCATATATTTT; CDR3: CASSQVGSYSGNTIYF
J: TRBJ1-3; size: NA; V: TRBV2; D: NA; DNA: TGTGCCAGCAACCCCCTCCGGGGTTCTGGAAACACCATATATTTT; CDR3: CASNPLRGSGNTIYF
J: TRBJ2-7; size: NA; V: TRBV18; D: NA; DNA: TGTGCCAGCTCACTCATCGACAGCTCCTACGAGCAGTACTTC; CDR3: CASSLIDSSYEQYF
J: TRBJ1-1; size: NA; V: TRBV11-2; D: NA; DNA: TGTGCCAGCAGCTTAGCCGGGGTCGGGCCGTCTGAAGCTTTCTTT; CDR3: CASSLAGVGPSEAFF
J: TRBJ2-1; size: NA; V: TRBV14; D: NA; DNA: TGTGCCAGCAGCCACGGGCGGGAAGCCAACCACAATGAGCAGTTCTTC; CDR3: CASSHGREANHNEQFF
J: TRBJ1-2; size: NA; V: TRBV11-2; D: NA; DNA: TGTGCCAGCAGCACAACGACAAATAACTATGGCTACACCTTC; CDR3: CASSTTTNNYGYTF
J: TRBJ1-6; size: NA; V: TRBV6-5; D: NA; DNA: TGTGCCAGCAGTTACCCTGATTCACCCCTCCACTTT; CDR3: CASSYPDSPLHF
J: TRBJ1-2; size: NA; V: TRBV28; D: NA; DNA: TGTGCCAGCAGTTTATCTGGGGGCCCTAACTATGGCTACACCTTC; CDR3: CASSLSGGPNYGYTF
J: TRBJ2-1; size: NA; V: TRBV25-1; D: TRBD1; DNA: TGTGCCAGCAGTGAATTGGGACAGGGCGAATATGGCAATGAGCAGTTCTTC; CDR3: CASSELGQGEYGNEQFF
J: TRBJ2-1; size: NA; V: TRBV30; D: NA; DNA: TGTGCCTGGAGGACGGGGGTTGAGCAGTTCTTC; CDR3: CAWRTGVEQFF
J: TRBJ2-2; size: NA; V: TRBV7-9; D: NA; DNA: TGTGCCAGCAGCGATCCGGGGGTCTGGGCCGGGGAGCTGTTTTTT; CDR3: CASSDPGVWAGELFF
J: TRBJ2-1; size: NA; V: TRBV6-5; D: NA; DNA: TGTGCCAGCAGCATACCCGCTATAAGCAATGAGCAGTTCTTC; CDR3: CASSIPAISNEQFF
J: TRBJ1-2; size: NA; V: TRBV25-1; D: NA; DNA: TGTGCCAGCAGCTTGACAGGCGGATATGGCTACACCTTC; CDR3: CASSLTGGYGYTF
J: TRBJ2-4; size: NA; V: TRBV6-5; D: TRBD2; DNA: TGTGCCAGCAGTCCCGGGACTAGTAAAAACATTCAGTACTTC; CDR3: CASSPGTSKNIQYF
J: TRBJ1-1; size: NA; V: TRBV18; D: TRBD1; DNA: TGTGCCAGCTCACCGACAGGGGGCAGAGACACTGAAGCTTTCTTT; CDR3: CASSPTGGRDTEAFF
J: TRBJ2-7; size: NA; V: TRBV5-4; D: TRBD2; DNA: TGTGCCAGCAGCTCCGGGGGGACCCCCTACGAGCAGTACTTC; CDR3: CASSSGGTPYEQYF
J: TRBJ1-5; size: NA; V: TRBV18; D: NA; DNA: TGTGCCAGCTCACGGACAGAGAATAGCAATCAGCCCCAGCATTTT; CDR3: CASSRTENSNQPQHF
J: TRBJ2-1; size: once; V: TRBV15; D: NA; DNA: TGTGCCACCAGCAGCCCCGGGAGACAGGGAACCTACAATGAGCAGTTCTTC; CDR3: CATSSPGRQGTYNEQFF
J: TRBJ1-2; size: NA; V: TRBV3-1/TRBV3-2; D: NA; DNA: TGTGCCAGCAGCCAAAGACACTCCAGGGGTGGCTACACCTTC; CDR3: CASSQRHSRGGYTF
J: TRBJ2-2; size: few; V: TRBV6-5; D: TRBD1; DNA: TGTGCCAGCAAATGGACAGGGGGGACCGGGGAGCTGTTTTTT; CDR3: CASKWTGGTGELFF
J: TRBJ2-3; size: NA; V: TRBV10-3; D: TRBD2; DNA: TGTGCCATCAGTGATCTACTAGCGGAGGAGGGTGGAGATACGCAGTATTTT; CDR3: CAISDLLAEEGGDTQYF
J: TRBJ2-5; size: NA; V: TRBV5-6; D: TRBD2; DNA: TGTGCCAGCAGCTTGGTTTGGACTAGCGGAGGGCAAGAGACCCAGTACTTC; CDR3: CASSLVWTSGGQETQYF
J: TRBJ2-5; size: once; V: TRBV5-4; D: NA; DNA: TGTGCCAGCAGCCACCCGGACAGAGAGACCCAGTACTTC; CDR3: CASSHPDRETQYF
J: TRBJ2-1; size: NA; V: TRBV6-5; D: NA; DNA: TGTGCCAGCAGTTACGTCCCAGACTCCTACAATGAGCAGTTCTTC; CDR3: CASSYVPDSYNEQFF
J: TRBJ2-3; size: medium-sized; V: TRBV19; D: TRBD1; DNA: TGTGCCAGTAGTCCCTACCGGGCAGGGGGTAAAGATACGCAGTATTTT; CDR3: CASSPYRAGGKDTQYF
J: TRBJ1-4; size: NA; V: TRBV18; D: NA; DNA: TGTGCCAGCTCACCTAAACCCGGGGGTGGTGAAAAACTGTTTTTT; CDR3: CASSPKPGGGEKLFF
J: TRBJ2-5; size: few; V: TRBV12-3/TRBV12-4; D: NA; DNA: TGTGCCAGCAGCCCCCCTGAGGGAGAGACCCAGTACTTC; CDR3: CASSPPEGETQYF
J: TRBJ2-1; size: NA; V: TRBV2; D: NA; DNA: TGTGCCAGCAGTGAAAATTCAGACAATGAGCAGTTCTTC; CDR3: CASSENSDNEQFF
J: TRBJ2-2; size: NA; V: TRBV11-2; D: TRBD2; DNA: TGTGCCAGCAGCTTATCCCAACTAGCGGGAGTTACCGGGGAGCTGTTTTTT; CDR3: CASSLSQLAGVTGELFF
J: TRBJ1-2; size: NA; V: TRBV5-6; D: NA; DNA: TGTGCCAGCAGCTTTAGATTGGATGGCTACACCTTC; CDR3: CASSFRLDGYTF
J: TRBJ1-1; size: NA; V: TRBV29-1; D: TRBD1; DNA: TGCAGCGTACGACAGGGAGGGAACACTGAAGCTTTCTTT; CDR3: CSVRQGGNTEAFF
J: TRBJ1-1; size: NA; V: TRBV5-5; D: NA; DNA: TGTGCCAGCAGCTTGGTCGGGGACACTGAAGCTTTCTTT; CDR3: CASSLVGDTEAFF
J: TRBJ1-6; size: NA; V: TRBV6-5; D: NA; DNA: TGTGCCAGCAGTTACTCGGTTCTAAATTCACCCCTCCACTTT; CDR3: CASSYSVLNSPLHF
J: TRBJ2-1; size: NA; V: TRBV7-8; D: TRBD1; DNA: TGTGCCAGCAGCCGCCAGCTGGATCCGGGACAGCCACGTTTAATGTCCTACAATGAGCAGTTCTTC; CDR3: CASSRQLDPGQPRLMSYNEQFF
J: TRBJ1-1; size: NA; V: TRBV24-1; D: NA; DNA: TGTGCCACCAGTGACACTCACGGGACTGAAGCTTTCTTT; CDR3: CATSDTHGTEAFF
J: TRBJ1-6; size: NA; V: TRBV2; D: NA; DNA: TGTGCCAGCAGGGGAGACCTGACACCCCTCCACTTT; CDR3: CASRGDLTPLHF
J: TRBJ1-1; size: NA; V: TRBV5-1; D: TRBD1; DNA: TGCGCCAGCAGCTCGGGTACAGGGGTCGACACTGAAGCTTTCTTT; CDR3: CASSSGTGVDTEAFF